These T cell receptor beta chains were read from a single sample in a study of CD8+ T cells in alopecia areata. This table comes from immunoSEQ multiplex PCR, and its TCRdb copy is limited to in-frame clones, with some not included. Of about 110,000 clones in the sample, roughly 59% were seen once. Material: CD8+ T cells sorted from blood. Source of these receptors: a human donor in good health. Each CDR3 is given with its conserved first and last residue. D genes are given only for firm matches. Not all rows give a size; the values are once, few, many and, for expanded clones, a class.

D gene: TRBD1; J gene: TRBJ1-6; clone size: .; V gene: TRBV4-3; CDR3 DNA: TGCGCCAGCAGCCAATCTGGGACAGGGGATAATTCACCCCTCCACTTT; CDR3 protein: CASSQSGTGDNSPLHF
D gene: TRBD2; J gene: TRBJ2-1; clone size: few; V gene: TRBV5-6; CDR3 DNA: TGTGCCAGCAGTCAAAGACTAGCGAACAATGAGCAGTTCTTC; CDR3 protein: CASSQRLANNEQFF
D gene: TRBD2; J gene: TRBJ2-1; clone size: .; V gene: TRBV7-9; CDR3 DNA: TGTGCCAGCAGTTATTTGCTGGACGCGGGGGTTGGAAATGAGCAGTTCTTC; CDR3 protein: CASSYLLDAGVGNEQFF
D gene: .; J gene: TRBJ2-7; clone size: .; V gene: TRBV5-4; CDR3 DNA: TGTGCCAGCAGCTTAGAGCCGCGGGGCTACTACGAGCAGTACTTC; CDR3 protein: CASSLEPRGYYEQYF
D gene: .; J gene: TRBJ1-1; clone size: .; V gene: TRBV2; CDR3 DNA: TGTGCCAGCAGTGAAACAGGACTTACGACTGAAGCTTTCTTT; CDR3 protein: CASSETGLTTEAFF
D gene: .; J gene: TRBJ2-7; clone size: .; V gene: TRBV28; CDR3 DNA: TGTGCCAGCAGTTCCAGACAGGACGAGCAGTACTTC; CDR3 protein: CASSSRQDEQYF
D gene: TRBD1; J gene: TRBJ2-7; clone size: .; V gene: TRBV6-1; CDR3 DNA: TGTGCCAGCAGTGAAGCCGGGACAGGGGTCTACGAGCAGTACTTC; CDR3 protein: CASSEAGTGVYEQYF
D gene: .; J gene: TRBJ1-1; clone size: .; V gene: TRBV6-1; CDR3 DNA: TGTGCCAGCAGTGTATTAGTTGGGGCTTTCTTT; CDR3 protein: CASSVLVGAFF
D gene: TRBD1; J gene: TRBJ2-7; clone size: .; V gene: TRBV13; CDR3 DNA: TGTGCCAGCAGCAGACTGGTTGGGACAGGGGAATTTGACGAGCAGTACTTC; CDR3 protein: CASSRLVGTGEFDEQYF
D gene: .; J gene: TRBJ1-1; clone size: .; V gene: TRBV19; CDR3 DNA: TGTGCCAGTAGTATTCTTCCGACAGACATGAACACTGAAGCTTTCTTT; CDR3 protein: CASSILPTDMNTEAFF
D gene: TRBD1; J gene: TRBJ2-1; clone size: .; V gene: TRBV4-2; CDR3 DNA: TGTGCCAGCAGCCAGATAGCCGGGACAGGGCTGTACAATGAGCAGTTCTTC; CDR3 protein: CASSQIAGTGLYNEQFF
D gene: TRBD1; J gene: TRBJ2-7; clone size: .; V gene: TRBV15; CDR3 DNA: TGTGCCACCAGCAGAGACCGGGACAGTGCCTACGAGCAGTACTTC; CDR3 protein: CATSRDRDSAYEQYF
D gene: .; J gene: TRBJ2-7; clone size: .; V gene: TRBV20-1; CDR3 DNA: TGCAGTGCCGGATATGGGCAGTACTTC; CDR3 protein: CSAGYGQYF
D gene: .; J gene: TRBJ1-2; clone size: .; V gene: TRBV27; CDR3 DNA: TGTGCCAGCAGTTTATCCCGGGCTTGGGTGGGAGGCTACACCTTC; CDR3 protein: CASSLSRAWVGGYTF
D gene: .; J gene: TRBJ1-2; clone size: few; V gene: TRBV6-1; CDR3 DNA: TGTGCCAGCAGTCCGGCTAGCGAGTATGGCTACACCTTC; CDR3 protein: CASSPASEYGYTF
D gene: .; J gene: TRBJ2-7; clone size: .; V gene: TRBV2; CDR3 DNA: TGTGCCAGCAGTGGTGTACGTAGTGGCAGGGACACCAACTACGAGCAGTACTTC; CDR3 protein: CASSGVRSGRDTNYEQYF
D gene: .; J gene: TRBJ1-2; clone size: few; V gene: TRBV29-1; CDR3 DNA: TGCAGCGTTGATCGACAGACTGACTATGGCTACACCTTC; CDR3 protein: CSVDRQTDYGYTF
D gene: .; J gene: TRBJ1-2; clone size: .; V gene: TRBV2; CDR3 DNA: TGTGCCAGCAGTGTGGGTGATTATGGCTACACCTTC; CDR3 protein: CASSVGDYGYTF
D gene: .; J gene: TRBJ2-3; clone size: few; V gene: TRBV6-1; CDR3 DNA: TGTGCCAGCAGTGATTCTAGCCTTAGCACAGATACGCAGTATTTT; CDR3 protein: CASSDSSLSTDTQYF
D gene: .; J gene: TRBJ2-7; clone size: .; V gene: TRBV7-8; CDR3 DNA: TGTGCCAGCAGCTTAGTAGGTAGGGGCGAGCAGTACTTC; CDR3 protein: CASSLVGRGEQYF
D gene: TRBD2; J gene: TRBJ2-5; clone size: .; V gene: TRBV4-2; CDR3 DNA: TGTGCCAGCAGCCAAGATTCAGTGGTCCAGCGGGGGGCCCCCGAGACCCAGTACTTC; CDR3 protein: CASSQDSVVQRGAPETQYF
D gene: TRBD1; J gene: TRBJ1-2; clone size: .; V gene: TRBV15; CDR3 DNA: TGTGCCACCGCGACAGGGAACTATGGCTACACCTTC; CDR3 protein: CATATGNYGYTF
D gene: .; J gene: TRBJ2-7; clone size: .; V gene: TRBV23-1; CDR3 DNA: TGCGCCAGCAGTCAATTGAAAGGGTCGAACCGAACAATCTCCTACGAGCAGTACTTC; CDR3 protein: CASSQLKGSNRTISYEQYF
D gene: .; J gene: TRBJ2-1; clone size: .; V gene: TRBV4-1; CDR3 DNA: TGCGCCAGCAGCCATTACAATGAGCAGTTCTTC; CDR3 protein: CASSHYNEQFF
D gene: .; J gene: TRBJ2-5; clone size: few; V gene: TRBV11-1; CDR3 DNA: TGTGCCAGCAGCTGGGGACGGCAGGATCAAGAGACCCAGTACTTC; CDR3 protein: CASSWGRQDQETQYF
D gene: TRBD1; J gene: TRBJ2-1; clone size: once; V gene: TRBV5-6; CDR3 DNA: TGTGCCAGCAGCTGGGGGACAGGGGGCTTCTACAATGAGCAGTTCTTC; CDR3 protein: CASSWGTGGFYNEQFF
D gene: .; J gene: TRBJ1-1; clone size: .; V gene: TRBV7-8; CDR3 DNA: TGTGCCAGCAGCGGAGGGCCGGACGGCATGAACACTGAAGCTTTCTTT; CDR3 protein: CASSGGPDGMNTEAFF
D gene: .; J gene: TRBJ1-6; clone size: once; V gene: TRBV25-1; CDR3 DNA: TGTGCCAGCAGTGAATTTTCAGCCTATAATTCACCCCTCCACTTT; CDR3 protein: CASSEFSAYNSPLHF
D gene: TRBD2; J gene: TRBJ2-3; clone size: .; V gene: TRBV27; CDR3 DNA: TGTGCCAGCAGTTTATTAATCGGGGGGGCCACAGATACGCAGTATTTT; CDR3 protein: CASSLLIGGATDTQYF
D gene: .; J gene: TRBJ1-2; clone size: .; V gene: TRBV27; CDR3 DNA: TGTGCCAGCAGTTTCACGGGGATCTACGGCTACACCTTC; CDR3 protein: CASSFTGIYGYTF
D gene: TRBD2; J gene: TRBJ2-3; clone size: .; V gene: TRBV29-1; CDR3 DNA: TGCAGCGTTCTGGGACTAAGCGAGGTGGGCACAGATACGCAGTATTTT; CDR3 protein: CSVLGLSEVGTDTQYF
D gene: TRBD2; J gene: TRBJ2-2; clone size: few; V gene: TRBV13; CDR3 DNA: TGTGCCAGCAGCTCCGAGACTAGCGGGGAGAAGAACACCGGGGAGCTGTTTTTT; CDR3 protein: CASSSETSGEKNTGELFF
D gene: .; J gene: TRBJ2-3; clone size: few; V gene: TRBV6-5; CDR3 DNA: TGTGCCAGCACCAGGACAGCAGGATCCACAGATACGCAGTATTTT; CDR3 protein: CASTRTAGSTDTQYF
D gene: .; J gene: TRBJ2-7; clone size: few; V gene: TRBV7-9; CDR3 DNA: TGTGCCAGCAGCTTAGTCGGCGAGCAGTACTTC; CDR3 protein: CASSLVGEQYF
D gene: .; J gene: TRBJ2-7; clone size: .; V gene: TRBV5-1; CDR3 DNA: TGCGCCAGCAGCTTGCGGCAGGGCCACGAGCAGTACTTC; CDR3 protein: CASSLRQGHEQYF
D gene: TRBD2; J gene: TRBJ2-3; clone size: .; V gene: TRBV6-1; CDR3 DNA: TGTGCCAGCAGTGACTTCGCGGGGGAAACAGATACGCAGTATTTT; CDR3 protein: CASSDFAGETDTQYF
D gene: .; J gene: TRBJ2-2; clone size: .; V gene: TRBV5-1; CDR3 DNA: TGCGCCAGCAGCAAAGATGACACCGGGGAGCTGTTTTTT; CDR3 protein: CASSKDDTGELFF
D gene: .; J gene: TRBJ2-7; clone size: few; V gene: TRBV13; CDR3 DNA: TGTGCCAGCAGCTTGGGCAGGCAGGACGAGCAGTACTTC; CDR3 protein: CASSLGRQDEQYF
D gene: .; J gene: TRBJ2-7; clone size: .; V gene: TRBV5-6; CDR3 DNA: TGTGCCAGCAGCTTGGTCGGCTGGGGTAACTACGAGCAGTACTTC; CDR3 protein: CASSLVGWGNYEQYF
D gene: .; J gene: TRBJ2-2; clone size: few; V gene: TRBV12-2; CDR3 DNA: TGTGCAAGTCGCCCCTCGGGTGTAGGGGGGGCCGAACGGCAGACTGATATAAACACCGGGGAGCTGTTTTTT; CDR3 protein: CASRPSGVGGAERQTDINTGELFF
D gene: TRBD1; J gene: TRBJ1-1; clone size: .; V gene: TRBV4-3; CDR3 DNA: TGCGCCAGCAGCCCCGGGACAGTGAACACTGAAGCTTTCTTT; CDR3 protein: CASSPGTVNTEAFF
D gene: .; J gene: TRBJ1-6; clone size: .; V gene: TRBV10-2; CDR3 DNA: TGCGCCAGCAGTGAGTCGGGGTGGGCTTCACCCCTCCACTTT; CDR3 protein: CASSESGWASPLHF
D gene: TRBD2; J gene: TRBJ2-3; clone size: .; V gene: TRBV7-3; CDR3 DNA: TGTGCCAGCAGCTTGAGCGGGGGGTTCACAGATACGCAGTATTTT; CDR3 protein: CASSLSGGFTDTQYF